Below, 3 T cell receptor beta chains from the same sample are listed, as sequenced in a study of blood T cell repertoires in COVID-19. Here immunoSEQ multiplex PCR was the method, and the copy in TCRdb shows in-frame clones only, minus some. Among around 100,000 clones listed, 70% to 90% were seen once. Sequencing was performed on peripheral blood. These receptor sequences come from a woman between 50 and 59 years old with acute or convalescent COVID-19.

This clone was found a few times. This chain uses TRBV5-1 with TRBJ1-5, with TRBD1 as a possible D gene (5 bases). Trimming took off 4 bases at V and 5 bases at J, with 13 bases between the two ends. Germline assignment: CDR1 SGHRS and CDR2 YFSETQ. This CDR3 has 14 residues. The CDR3 loop is CASSPGGGDQPQHF. As DNA, the CDR3 is TGCGCCAGCAGCCCGGGGGGGGGTGATCAGCCCCAGCATTTT.

There are a few counts of this clone. The chain is built from TRBV7-3 and TRBJ1-1; the match to TRBD1 covers 7 bases. Germline V CDR1 and CDR2: SGHTA, FQGTGA. The CDR3 runs to 17 residues. Trimming took 5 bases from V and 0 from J; bases not matched to a gene: 12. The CDR3 sequence is CASSMGQINSMNTEAFF. CDR3 sequence (DNA): TGTGCCAGCAGCATGGGACAGATAAATTCGATGAACACTGAAGCTTTCTTT.

V gene TRBV27 combines with J gene TRBJ2-7; 9 positions agree with TRBD1. The length of the CDR3 is 15 residues. V lost 0 bases to trimming and J lost 3 bases; unmatched junction nucleotides: 3. Germline CDR1 reads MNHEY; CDR2 reads SMNVEV (reference sequence). The CDR3 DNA reads TGTGCCAGCAGTTTATCCGGGACAGGGCTCTACGAGCAGTACTTC. This gives the protein CASSLSGTGLYEQYF.